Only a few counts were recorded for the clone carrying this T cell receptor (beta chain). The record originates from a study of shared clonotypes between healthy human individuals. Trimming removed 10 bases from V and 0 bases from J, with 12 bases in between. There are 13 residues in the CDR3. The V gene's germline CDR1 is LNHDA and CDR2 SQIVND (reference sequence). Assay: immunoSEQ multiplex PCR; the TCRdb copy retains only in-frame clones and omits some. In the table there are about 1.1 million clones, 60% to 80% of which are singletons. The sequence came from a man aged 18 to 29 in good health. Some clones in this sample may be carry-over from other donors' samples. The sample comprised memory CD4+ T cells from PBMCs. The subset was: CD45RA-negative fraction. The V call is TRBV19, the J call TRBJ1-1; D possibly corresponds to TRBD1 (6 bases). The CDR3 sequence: CAIQGGLNTEAFF. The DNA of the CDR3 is TGTGCCATTCAAGGGGGACTGAACACTGAAGCTTTCTTT.